One TCR beta chain is described in this entry. Its antigen is not yet known. No much larger clone is present one base from it, and per-base qualities are unavailable. The method behind the library was the immunoSEQ multiplex PCR assay. The table was pulled from immuneACCESS by TCRdb, which kept in-frame rearrangements only. Such tables lose some clones; where checked, under half of the loss comes from unresolved V genes, and the rest has no known cause. In all, the sample holds around 64,000 clones, and approximately 89% of those were seen once. The biggest ten clones account for roughly 6% of the sample. From the cysteine up to the phenylalanine, the CDR3 has a length of 12 residues. CDR3 DNA is the only sequence kept; it has 36 bases, read in frame from the first base. V loses 6 bases of germline sequence and J loses 2 bases, and the interval between the two ends is 8 bases. The germline V gene (reference sequence) specifies GTSNPN as CDR1 and SVGIG as CDR2.

The data derive from a study of control samples from healthy donors and cancer patients (dated by TCRdb to 2018 to 2020). This chain joins TRBV30 to TRBJ1-3; no D gene is confidently identified. This clonotype originated in a man in his fifties or sixties with colorectal cancer. The specimen sequenced was PBMCs. The CDR3 protein sequence reads: CACPGTGNTIYF. The nucleotide sequence reads TGTGCCTGTCCCGGAACTGGAAACACCATATATTTT.